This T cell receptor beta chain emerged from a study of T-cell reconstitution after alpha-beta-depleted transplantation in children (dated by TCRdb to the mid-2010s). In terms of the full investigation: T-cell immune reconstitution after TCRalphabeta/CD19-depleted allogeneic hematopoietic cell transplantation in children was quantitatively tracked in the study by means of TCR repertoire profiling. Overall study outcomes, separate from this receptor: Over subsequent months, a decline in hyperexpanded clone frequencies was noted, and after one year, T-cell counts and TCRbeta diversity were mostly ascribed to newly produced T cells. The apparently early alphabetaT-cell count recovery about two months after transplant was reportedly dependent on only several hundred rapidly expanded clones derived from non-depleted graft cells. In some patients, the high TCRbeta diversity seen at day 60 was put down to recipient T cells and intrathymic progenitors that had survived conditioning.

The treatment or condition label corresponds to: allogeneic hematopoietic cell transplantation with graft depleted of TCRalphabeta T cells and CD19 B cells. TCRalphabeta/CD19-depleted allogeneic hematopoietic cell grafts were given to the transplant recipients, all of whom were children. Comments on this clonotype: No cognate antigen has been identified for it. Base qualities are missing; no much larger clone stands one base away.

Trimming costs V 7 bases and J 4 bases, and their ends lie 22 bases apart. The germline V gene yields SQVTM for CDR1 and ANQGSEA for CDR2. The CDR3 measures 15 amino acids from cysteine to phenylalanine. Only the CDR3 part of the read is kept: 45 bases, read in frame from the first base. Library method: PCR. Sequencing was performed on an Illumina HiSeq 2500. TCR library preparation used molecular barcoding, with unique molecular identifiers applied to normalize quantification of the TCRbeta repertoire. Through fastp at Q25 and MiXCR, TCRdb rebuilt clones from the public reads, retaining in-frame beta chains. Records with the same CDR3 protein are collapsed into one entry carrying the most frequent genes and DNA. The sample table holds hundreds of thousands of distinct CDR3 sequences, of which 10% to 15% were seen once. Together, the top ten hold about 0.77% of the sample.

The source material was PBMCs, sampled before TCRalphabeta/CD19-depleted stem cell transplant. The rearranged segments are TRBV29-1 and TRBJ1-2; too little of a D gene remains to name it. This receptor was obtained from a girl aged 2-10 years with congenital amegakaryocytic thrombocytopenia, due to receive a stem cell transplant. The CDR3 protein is CSAHTPSIGSYGYTF. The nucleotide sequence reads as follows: TGCAGCGCCCACACCCCCTCCATTGGCTCCTATGGCTACACCTTC.